Listed here are 10 T cell receptor beta chains from one sample, sequenced in a study of cytomegalovirus exposure and HLA in healthy donors. Clones were sequenced by immunoSEQ multiplex PCR, and TCRdb holds only the in-frame ones, with some missing. The sample holds 150,000 to 200,000 clones, 84% seen once. The material sequenced was PBMCs. The source of these receptors is a man between 18 and 29 years old in good health and CMV-seropositive.

This chain links TRBV14 with TRBJ2-7; 14 bases align to TRBD2. The trim removed 0 bases at V and 3 bases at J, leaving 4 bases unmatched. This CDR3 is built from 17 residues. Germline lookup yields CDR1 SGHDN and CDR2 FVKESK. CDR3 DNA: TGTGCCAGCAGCCAAGATAGGGGACTAGCGGGAGTCTACGAGCAGTACTTC. Translation gives CASSQDRGLAGVYEQYF. Complete variable domain (other parts from reference TRBV14 and TRBJ2-7): EAGVTQFPSHSVIEKGQTVTLRCDPISGHDNLYWYRRVMGKEIKFLLHFVKESKQDESGMPNNRFLAERTGGTYSTLKVQPAELEDSGVYFCASSQDRGLAGVYEQYFGPGTRLTVT.

This chain's CDR3 is CASSDSSGRGTDTQYF. The CDR3 DNA follows: TGTGCCAGCAGTGACTCAAGCGGGAGGGGCACAGATACGCAGTATTTT. This rearrangement joins TRBV6-4 to TRBJ2-3; 10 nucleotides align to TRBD2. The CDR3 runs 16 residues. CDR1 is MRHNA and CDR2 is SNTAGT in the germline V gene. V gave up 0 bases and J gave up 1 base; unmatched junction bases: 1.

The CDR3 DNA follows: TGTGCCAGCAGTAAGGGACTAGCGGGAAGTTACGAGCAGTACTTC. Its protein product is CASSKGLAGSYEQYF. The V and J genes are TRBV6-5 and TRBJ2-7; 13 bases map to TRBD2. Germline V lookup: CDR1 MNHEY, CDR2 SVGAGI. J gave up 4 bases and V 5 bases, and 5 bases lay outside the gene matches. This CDR3 region has 15 residues.

The chain carries TRBV5-1 and TRBJ2-1, with D tentatively TRBD2 (6 bases). V lost 3 bases, J lost 3 bases, and 10 bases lay in between. The CDR3 has 14 amino acids. Germline V lookup: CDR1 SGHRS, CDR2 YFSETQ. CDR3 loop: CASSSGDSYNEQFF. In nucleotides, the CDR3 is TGCGCCAGCAGCTCGGGAGACAGCTACAATGAGCAGTTCTTC.

This clone has a handful of counts. The genes are TRBV30 and TRBJ1-5; D perhaps matches TRBD1 (6 bases). From germline, CDR1 is GTSNPN and CDR2 SVGIG (reference sequence). The CDR3 covers 15 residues. V was clipped by 2 bases and J by 1 base, with 12 bases between them. The CDR3: CAWSIYTGSNQPQHF. The DNA of the CDR3 is TGTGCCTGGAGTATCTACACAGGGAGCAATCAGCCCCAGCATTTT.

This clone was recorded only once. The rearrangement links TRBV30 to TRBJ2-7; 8 bases align to TRBD1. The junction had 11 bases not matched to a gene; V was cut back by 2 bases and J by 5 bases. CDR3 length: 15 residues. CDR1 GTSNPN and CDR2 SVGIG come from the germline V gene (reference sequence). DNA of the CDR3: TGTGCCTGGAGTCTGGGACAGGCCCTAGAGGACGAGCAGTACTTC. Encoded protein: CAWSLGQALEDEQYF. Supplemented by reference TRBV30 and TRBJ2-7, the full variable domain reads SQTIHQWPATLVQPVGSPLSLECTVEGTSNPNLYWYRQAAGRGLQLLFYSVGIGQISSEVPQNLSASRPQDRQFILSSKKLLLSDSGFYLCAWSLGQALEDEQYFGPGTRLTVT.

The chain combines TRBV4-1 with TRBJ2-2, with 9 bases that match TRBD2. The germline CDR1 and CDR2 sequences are MGHRA and YSYEKL. The CDR3 length is 15 residues. Trimming cost V 0 bases and J 4 bases; bases outside gene matches: 0. CDR3: CASSQETSGTGELFF. In DNA, the CDR3 is TGCGCCAGCAGCCAAGAGACTAGCGGCACCGGGGAGCTGTTTTTT.

The CDR3 coding sequence is TGCGCCAGCAGCCAACCGGCGACAGGCCCTGGAAACACCATATATTTT. Residues: CASSQPATGPGNTIYF. J is TRBJ1-3 and V is TRBV4-1; possibly TRBD1 for D (6 bases). This CDR3 region has 16 residues. Germline V gene data show CDR1 as MGHRA and CDR2 as YSYEKL. The V end lost 2 bases, the J end lost 2 bases, and 13 bases lay between the germline ends.

DNA for the CDR3: TGTGCCTGGAGTGCTATCACAGGGTTCGAGCAGTACTTC. Residues: CAWSAITGFEQYF. The chain joins TRBV30 to TRBJ2-7; D possibly corresponds to TRBD1 (6 bases). This CDR3 is 13 amino acids long. Germline assignment: CDR1 GTSNPN and CDR2 SVGIG (reference sequence). Trimming pared 1 base from V and 6 bases from J, leaving 13 bases between. Full variable domain (missing parts from reference TRBV30 and TRBJ2-7): SQTIHQWPATLVQPVGSPLSLECTVEGTSNPNLYWYRQAAGRGLQLLFYSVGIGQISSEVPQNLSASRPQDRQFILSSKKLLLSDSGFYLCAWSAITGFEQYFGPGTRLTVT.

The chain couples TRBV6-1 to TRBJ2-7; the D is unclear. Trimming took off 2 bases at V and 5 bases at J, with 10 bases between the two ends. Germline V lookup: CDR1 MNHNS, CDR2 SASEGT. CDR3 length: 13 amino acids. The DNA of the CDR3 is TGTGCCAGCAGTGAACTCGGAGTTCACGAGCAGTACTTC. It codes for CASSELGVHEQYF.